Below, 8 T cell receptor beta chains from the same sample are listed, as sequenced in a study of blood T cell repertoires in COVID-19. The method was immunoSEQ multiplex PCR; TCRdb's version includes in-frame clones alone and lacks a portion of them. Of some 70,000 clones listed, approximately 91% are singletons. The sequencing sample was made of peripheral blood. Receptor source: a human donor in a cohort sampled during active COVID-19.

V is TRBV9 and J is TRBJ2-1, with 7 bases identical to TRBD1. There are 16 residues in the CDR3. The V and J ends lost 3 bases and 4 bases, in that order; junction bases with no gene match: 10. CDR1 is SGDLS, CDR2 YYNGEE, per germline. CDR3 DNA: TGTGCCAGCAGCGCTACAGGGGATGCCTCGTACAATGAGCAGTTCTTC. Translation: CASSATGDASYNEQFF.

The chain employs TRBV28 and TRBJ1-1; TRBD1 might be the D (6 bases). The CDR3 spans 14 residues. V was pared by 8 bases and J by 3 bases, with 16 bases between. Germline loops: CDR1 MDHEN, CDR2 SYDVKM. CDR3 DNA sequence: TGTGCCAGCGGGATCGAGGCAGGGGACACTGAAGCTTTCTTT. It yields the protein CASGIEAGDTEAFF.

The chain couples TRBV9 to TRBJ2-3; TRBD2 agrees at 8 bases. The V segment lost 0 bases and the J segment 3 bases; nucleotides outside the gene matches: 3. The CDR3 consists of 15 residues. Germline loops: CDR1 SGDLS, CDR2 YYNGEE. The CDR3 region has the DNA TGTGCCAGCAGCGTAGTCCTAGCGGGTACAGATACGCAGTATTTT. Amino acid sequence: CASSVVLAGTDTQYF.

V gene TRBV3-1 (or the pseudogene TRBV3-2) combines with J gene TRBJ2-2; 11 bases fit TRBD2. CDR1 and CDR2 (germline): LGHDT, YNNKEL (reference sequence). The ends lost 4 bases at V and 7 bases at J; junction bases unmatched: 8. CDR3 length equals 16 residues. This chain's CDR3 is CASSPRSSGGCGELFF. The CDR3 DNA follows: TGTGCCAGCAGCCCAAGGTCTAGCGGGGGGTGCGGGGAGCTGTTTTTT.

The rearrangement uses TRBV18 and TRBJ1-5, with 10 bases aligning to TRBD1. This CDR3 is built from 17 residues. With V trimmed by 1 base and J by 4 bases, 7 bases remained unmatched. Germline V gene sequence: CDR1 KGHSH, CDR2 LQKENI. CDR3 loop: CASSPLPPGQGNQPQHF. The CDR3 coding sequence is TGTGCCAGCTCACCACTCCCACCGGGACAGGGGAATCAGCCCCAGCATTTT.

This chain joins TRBV6-5 and TRBJ1-1, with 9 bases that match TRBD1. V lost 6 bases and J lost 0; bases outside the gene matches: 5. CDR3 length: 15 residues. Germline loops: CDR1 MNHEY, CDR2 SVGAGI. The DNA for the CDR3 is TGTGCCAGCAGACGACAGGGGGTTGTGAACACTGAAGCTTTCTTT. Translated, it gives CASRRQGVVNTEAFF.

This clone appeared once. V and J are TRBV7-9 and TRBJ1-4; 7 nucleotides line up with TRBD1. V was pared by 3 bases and J by 4 bases, with 2 bases of the junction left unmatched. The CDR3 consists of 14 residues. Looked up from germline, CDR1 is SEHNR and CDR2 is FQNEAQ (reference sequence). This CDR3 reads CASSFRGRNEKLFF. CDR3 nucleotides: TGTGCCAGCAGCTTTAGGGGGCGTAATGAAAAACTGTTTTTT.

The chain combines TRBV2 with TRBJ2-5, with D tentatively TRBD2 (5 bases). The CDR3 is 11 amino acids. Germline assignment: CDR1 SNHLY and CDR2 FYNNEI. Trimming cost V 6 bases and J 7 bases, with 9 bases left between them. The DNA for the CDR3 is TGTGCCAGCAGGGGAGAGGGGACCCAGTACTTC. This codes for CASRGEGTQYF.